This T cell receptor (beta chain) was recorded in a study of blood T cell repertoires in COVID-19. The wider study: Specimens from acute and convalescent COVID-19 originated in the United States, Italy and Spain. PBMCs, B-cell-depleted T cells, or T cells were the source of the cDNA or gDNA that made up the material.

From germline, CDR1 is MNHNS and CDR2 SASEGT. CDR3 size: 13 residues. Trimming stripped 2 bases from V and 11 bases from J, with 10 bases between. In the original processing: For nucleated cells, counts were estimated from reference gene primer amplification. The assay was immunoSEQ multiplex PCR, and TCRdb's table has in-frame clones only and misses some. That table is the source of V, J and clone size, and D and trimming were worked out from the DNA. This sample yields fewer than 250,000 clones, of which under 90% are seen a single time; around 10% belongs to the top ten. Patients from Seattle were sampled longitudinally, starting during active infection.

Sequencing used peripheral blood. The source is a man aged 45-65 years with COVID-19, enrolled during active disease. This rearrangement joins TRBV6-1 to TRBJ1-6; the D is unclear. Here the CDR3 DNA reads TGTGCCAGCAGTGAATTTCCAGGCACACCCCTCCACTTT. Its translation: CASSEFPGTPLHF.